The clone carrying this T cell receptor (beta chain) was seen many times. Deletions cut 6 bases from V and 0 bases from J, with 21 bases between. The length of the CDR3 is 18 residues. Germline CDR1 is SGHVS and CDR2 is FNYEAQ. This record comes from a study of T-cell reconstitution after alpha-beta-depleted transplantation in children. Preparation of the TCRbeta library involved a method that used unique molecular identifiers. TCRdb analysed the PCR reads with MiXCR anew, one entry per CDR3 protein. The repertoire holds approximately 400,000 distinct CDR3 sequences, with 11% as singletons. Material: PBMCs from the stem cell graft donor, obtained from the stem cell graft. The chain employs TRBV7-6 and TRBJ1-3, with a possible D match to TRBD1 (6 bases). The clonotype originates from a human donor who donated a stem cell graft to a child with acute myeloid leukemia. The CDR3 DNA follows: TGTGCCAGCAGTCTGGACTTAAACAGGGACCACTCTGGAAACACCATATATTTT. Protein: CASSLDLNRDHSGNTIYF. Variable domain in full (rest from reference TRBV7-6 and TRBJ1-3): GAGVSQSPRYKVTKRGQDVALRCDPISGHVSLYWYRQALGQGPEFLTYFNYEAQQDKSGLPNDRFSAERPEGSISTLTIQRTEQRDSAMYRCASSLDLNRDHSGNTIYFGEGSWLTVV.